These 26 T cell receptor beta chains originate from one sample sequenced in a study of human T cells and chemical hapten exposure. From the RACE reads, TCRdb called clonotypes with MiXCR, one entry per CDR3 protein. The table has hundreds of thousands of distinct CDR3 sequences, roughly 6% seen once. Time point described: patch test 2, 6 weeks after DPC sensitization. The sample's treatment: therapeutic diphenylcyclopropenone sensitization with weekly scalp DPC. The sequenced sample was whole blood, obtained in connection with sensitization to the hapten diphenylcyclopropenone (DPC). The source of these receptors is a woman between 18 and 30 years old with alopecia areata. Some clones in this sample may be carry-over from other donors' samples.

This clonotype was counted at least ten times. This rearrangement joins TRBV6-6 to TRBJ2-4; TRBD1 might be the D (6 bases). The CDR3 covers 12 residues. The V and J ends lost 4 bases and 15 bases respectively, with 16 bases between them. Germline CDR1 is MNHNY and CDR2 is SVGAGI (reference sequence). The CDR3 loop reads CASSSNRVIGYF. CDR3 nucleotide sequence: TGTGCCAGCAGTTCTAACAGGGTCATTGGGTACTTC.

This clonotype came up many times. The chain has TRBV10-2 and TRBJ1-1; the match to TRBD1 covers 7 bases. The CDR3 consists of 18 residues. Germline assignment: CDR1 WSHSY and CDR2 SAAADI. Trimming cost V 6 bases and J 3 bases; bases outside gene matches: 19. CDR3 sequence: CASSGIKLLKGGYTEAFF. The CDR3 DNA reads TGCGCCAGCAGCGGGATCAAGCTCTTAAAAGGGGGCTACACTGAAGCTTTCTTT.

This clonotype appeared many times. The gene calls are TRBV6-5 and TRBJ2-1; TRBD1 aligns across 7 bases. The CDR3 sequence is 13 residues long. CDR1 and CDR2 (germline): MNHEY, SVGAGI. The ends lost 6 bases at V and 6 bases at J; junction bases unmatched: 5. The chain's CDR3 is CASSQDRFNEQFF. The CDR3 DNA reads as TGTGCCAGCAGCCAGGACAGGTTCAATGAGCAGTTCTTC.

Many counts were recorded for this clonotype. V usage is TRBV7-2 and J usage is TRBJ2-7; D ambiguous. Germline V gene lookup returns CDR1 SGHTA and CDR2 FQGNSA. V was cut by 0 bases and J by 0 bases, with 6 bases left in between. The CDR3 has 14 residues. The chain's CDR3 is CASSLARSSYEQYF. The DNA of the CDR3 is TGTGCCAGCAGCTTAGCCCGGTCCTCCTACGAGCAGTACTTC.

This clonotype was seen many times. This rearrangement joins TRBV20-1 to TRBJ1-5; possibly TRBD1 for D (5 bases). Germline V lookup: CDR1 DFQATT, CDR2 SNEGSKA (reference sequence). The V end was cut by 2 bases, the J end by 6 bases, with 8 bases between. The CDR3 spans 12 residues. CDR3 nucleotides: TGCAGTGCTAGACCCAGGGTTCAGCCCCAGCATTTT. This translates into CSARPRVQPQHF.

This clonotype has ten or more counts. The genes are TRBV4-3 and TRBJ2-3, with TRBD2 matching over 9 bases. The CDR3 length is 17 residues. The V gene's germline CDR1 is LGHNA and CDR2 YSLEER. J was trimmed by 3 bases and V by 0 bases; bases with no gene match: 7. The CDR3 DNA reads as TGCGCCAGCAGCCAAGAACCAGCGGGGGGCCGGACAGATACGCAGTATTTT. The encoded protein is CASSQEPAGGRTDTQYF.

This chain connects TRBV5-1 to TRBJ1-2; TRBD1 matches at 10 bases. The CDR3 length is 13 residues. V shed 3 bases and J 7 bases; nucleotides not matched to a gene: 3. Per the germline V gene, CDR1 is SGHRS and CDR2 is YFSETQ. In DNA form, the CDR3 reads TGCGCCAGCAGCTGGGACAGGGGAAGTGGCTACACCTTC. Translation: CASSWDRGSGYTF.

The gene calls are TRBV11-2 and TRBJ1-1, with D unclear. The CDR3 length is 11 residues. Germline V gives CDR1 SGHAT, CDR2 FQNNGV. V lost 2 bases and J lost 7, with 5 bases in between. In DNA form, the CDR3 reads TGTGCCAGCAGCTTACTCCATGAAGCTTTCTTT. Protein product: CASSLLHEAFF.

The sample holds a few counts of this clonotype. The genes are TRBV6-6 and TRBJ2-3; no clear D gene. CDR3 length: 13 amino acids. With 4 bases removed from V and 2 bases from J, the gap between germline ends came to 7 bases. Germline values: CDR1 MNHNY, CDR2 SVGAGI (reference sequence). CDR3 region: CASSFGYTDTQYF. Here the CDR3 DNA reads TGTGCCAGCAGTTTTGGATACACAGATACGCAGTATTTT.

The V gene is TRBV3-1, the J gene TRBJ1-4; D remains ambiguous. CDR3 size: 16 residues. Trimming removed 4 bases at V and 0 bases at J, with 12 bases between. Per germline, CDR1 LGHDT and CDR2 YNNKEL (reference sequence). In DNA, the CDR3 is TGTGCCAGCAGCCCCGATCGGCGACCAACTAATGAAAAACTGTTTTTT. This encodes CASSPDRRPTNEKLFF.

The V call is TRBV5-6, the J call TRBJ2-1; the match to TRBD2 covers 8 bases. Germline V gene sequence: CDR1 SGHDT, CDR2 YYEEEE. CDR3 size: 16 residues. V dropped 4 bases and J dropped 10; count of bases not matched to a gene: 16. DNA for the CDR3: TGTGCCAGCAGCCCCTTCGGGGGGGGGGAGTTAGAGGAGCAGTTCTTC. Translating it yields CASSPFGGGELEEQFF.

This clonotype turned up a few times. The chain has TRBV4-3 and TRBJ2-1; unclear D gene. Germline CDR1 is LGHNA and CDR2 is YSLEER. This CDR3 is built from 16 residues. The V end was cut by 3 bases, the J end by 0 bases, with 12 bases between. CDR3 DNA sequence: TGCGCCAGCAGCCACCGATCCCCTAGCTCCTACAATGAGCAGTTCTTC. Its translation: CASSHRSPSSYNEQFF.

The CDR3 coding sequence is TGTGCCAGCAGCCAAAAAATGGGCGGTATTAGCACAGATACGCAGTATTTT. It is translated as CASSQKMGGISTDTQYF. The J gene is TRBJ2-3, the V gene TRBV7-8; no firm D call. The ends were cut back, 5 bases at V and 0 bases at J, with 18 bases in the middle. The CDR3 runs to 17 residues. The germline V gene encodes CDR1 SGHVS and CDR2 FQNEAQ.

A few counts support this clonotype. The DNA for the CDR3 is TGTGCCACCATTGGGGGGACAGGGCAAGAGACCCAGTACTTC. This sequence encodes CATIGGTGQETQYF. V and J are TRBV10-3 and TRBJ2-5, with TRBD1 matching over 9 bases. The CDR3 spans 14 residues. Germline lookup yields CDR1 ENHRY and CDR2 SYGVKD. J lost 2 bases, V lost 10 bases, and 8 bases had no gene match.

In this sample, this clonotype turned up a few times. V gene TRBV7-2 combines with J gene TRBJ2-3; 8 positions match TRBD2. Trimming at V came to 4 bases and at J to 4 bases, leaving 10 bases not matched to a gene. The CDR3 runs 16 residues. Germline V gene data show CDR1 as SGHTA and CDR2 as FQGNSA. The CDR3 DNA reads TGTGCCAGCAGCTACAATCCGGGACTAGGTTCAGATACGCAGTATTTT. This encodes CASSYNPGLGSDTQYF.

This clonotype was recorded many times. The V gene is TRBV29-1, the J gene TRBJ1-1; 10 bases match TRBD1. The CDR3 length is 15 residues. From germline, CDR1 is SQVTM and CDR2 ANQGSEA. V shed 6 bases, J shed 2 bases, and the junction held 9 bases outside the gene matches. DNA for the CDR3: TGCAGCGTGCCACGACAGGGGGCTTCTAACACTGAAGCTTTCTTT. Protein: CSVPRQGASNTEAFF.

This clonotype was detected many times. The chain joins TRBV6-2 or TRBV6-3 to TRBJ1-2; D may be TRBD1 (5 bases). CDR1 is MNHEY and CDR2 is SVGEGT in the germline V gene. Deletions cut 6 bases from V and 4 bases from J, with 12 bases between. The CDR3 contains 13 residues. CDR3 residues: CASSRDGGYGYTF. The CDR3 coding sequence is TGTGCCAGCAGCCGGGACGGCGGCTATGGCTACACCTTC.

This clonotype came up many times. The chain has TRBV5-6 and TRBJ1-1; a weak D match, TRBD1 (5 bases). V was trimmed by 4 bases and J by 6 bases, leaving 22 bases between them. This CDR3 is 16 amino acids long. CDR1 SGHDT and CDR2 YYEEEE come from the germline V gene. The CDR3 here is CASSPSHRDPSSEAFF. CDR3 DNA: TGTGCCAGCAGCCCTTCACATCGGGACCCTAGCTCTGAAGCTTTCTTT.

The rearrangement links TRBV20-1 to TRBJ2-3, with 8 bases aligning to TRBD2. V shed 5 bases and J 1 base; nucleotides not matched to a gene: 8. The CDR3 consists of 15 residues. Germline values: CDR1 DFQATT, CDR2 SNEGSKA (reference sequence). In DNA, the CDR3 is TGCAGTGCTCTGCCGGAAGCGGGGGGCACAGATACGCAGTATTTT. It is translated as CSALPEAGGTDTQYF.

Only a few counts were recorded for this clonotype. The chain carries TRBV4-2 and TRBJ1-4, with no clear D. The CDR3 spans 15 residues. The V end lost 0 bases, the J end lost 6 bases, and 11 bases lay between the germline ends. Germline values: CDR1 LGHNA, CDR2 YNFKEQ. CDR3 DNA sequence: TGTGCCAGCAGCCAAGAAGGCCAACCGGATGAAAAACTGTTTTTT. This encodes CASSQEGQPDEKLFF.

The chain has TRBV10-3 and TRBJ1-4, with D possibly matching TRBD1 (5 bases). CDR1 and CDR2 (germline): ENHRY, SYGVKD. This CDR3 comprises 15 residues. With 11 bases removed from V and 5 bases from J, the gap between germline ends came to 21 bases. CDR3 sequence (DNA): TGTGCCGCGGGAATATCGAGACAGCCAAATGAAAAACTGTTTTTT. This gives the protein CAAGISRQPNEKLFF.

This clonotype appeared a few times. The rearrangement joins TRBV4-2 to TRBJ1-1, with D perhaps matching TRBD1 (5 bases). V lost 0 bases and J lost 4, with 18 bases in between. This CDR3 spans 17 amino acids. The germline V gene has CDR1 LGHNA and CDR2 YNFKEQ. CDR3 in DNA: TGTGCCAGCAGCCAAGATCTTCGAAAAGGGGAGGTCACTGAAGCTTTCTTT. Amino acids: CASSQDLRKGEVTEAFF.

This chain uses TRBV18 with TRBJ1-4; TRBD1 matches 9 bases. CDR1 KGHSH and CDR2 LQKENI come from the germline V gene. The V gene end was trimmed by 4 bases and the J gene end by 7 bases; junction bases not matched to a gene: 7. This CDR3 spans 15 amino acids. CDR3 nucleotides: TGTGCCAGCTCACTTCAACAGGGGGCGCGTGAAAAACTGTTTTTT. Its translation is CASSLQQGAREKLFF.

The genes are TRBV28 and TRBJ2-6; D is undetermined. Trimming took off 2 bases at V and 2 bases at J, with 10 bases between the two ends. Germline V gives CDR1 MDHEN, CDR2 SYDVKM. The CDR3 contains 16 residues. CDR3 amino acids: CASSLMGMAGANVLTF. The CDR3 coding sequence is TGTGCCAGCAGTTTAATGGGGATGGCTGGGGCCAACGTCCTGACTTTC.

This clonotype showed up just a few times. The CDR3 DNA reads TGCGCCAGCAGTCAGAGTCCCTTTGTAAGGAGGGCTGAAGCTTTCTTT. It translates to CASSQSPFVRRAEAFF. The chain has TRBV4-1 and TRBJ1-1, with D unresolved. The CDR3 has 16 residues. Trimming cost V 6 bases and J 6 bases, with 23 bases left between them. Germline CDR1 reads MGHRA; CDR2 reads YSYEKL.

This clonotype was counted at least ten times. CDR3 in amino acids: CASSQEPSRGTEAFF. The CDR3 DNA reads TGTGCCAGCAGCCAAGAGCCGTCCCGGGGTACTGAAGCTTTCTTT. This chain uses TRBV3-1 with TRBJ1-1, with no clear D. The germline gives CDR1 LGHDT, CDR2 YNNKEL (reference sequence). Between the trimmed V and J ends, which lost 0 bases and 5 bases, there was a span of 13 bases. CDR3 length: 15 amino acids.